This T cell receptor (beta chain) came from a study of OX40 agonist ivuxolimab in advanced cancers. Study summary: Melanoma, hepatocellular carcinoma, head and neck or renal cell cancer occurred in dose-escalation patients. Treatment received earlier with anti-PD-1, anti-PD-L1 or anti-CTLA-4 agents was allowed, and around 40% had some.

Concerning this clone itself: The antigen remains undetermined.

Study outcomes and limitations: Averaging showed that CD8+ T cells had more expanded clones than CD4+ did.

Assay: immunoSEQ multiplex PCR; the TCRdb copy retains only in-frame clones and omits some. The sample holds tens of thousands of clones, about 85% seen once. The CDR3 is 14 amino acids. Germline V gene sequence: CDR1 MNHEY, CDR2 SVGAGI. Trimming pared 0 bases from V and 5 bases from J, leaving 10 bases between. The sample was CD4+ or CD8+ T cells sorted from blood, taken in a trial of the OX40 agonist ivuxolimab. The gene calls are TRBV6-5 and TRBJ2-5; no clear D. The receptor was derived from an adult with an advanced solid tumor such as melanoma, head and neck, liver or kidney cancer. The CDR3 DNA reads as TGTGCCAGCAGTTACTCGACGAGTTTGGAGACCCAGTACTTC. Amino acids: CASSYSTSLETQYF.